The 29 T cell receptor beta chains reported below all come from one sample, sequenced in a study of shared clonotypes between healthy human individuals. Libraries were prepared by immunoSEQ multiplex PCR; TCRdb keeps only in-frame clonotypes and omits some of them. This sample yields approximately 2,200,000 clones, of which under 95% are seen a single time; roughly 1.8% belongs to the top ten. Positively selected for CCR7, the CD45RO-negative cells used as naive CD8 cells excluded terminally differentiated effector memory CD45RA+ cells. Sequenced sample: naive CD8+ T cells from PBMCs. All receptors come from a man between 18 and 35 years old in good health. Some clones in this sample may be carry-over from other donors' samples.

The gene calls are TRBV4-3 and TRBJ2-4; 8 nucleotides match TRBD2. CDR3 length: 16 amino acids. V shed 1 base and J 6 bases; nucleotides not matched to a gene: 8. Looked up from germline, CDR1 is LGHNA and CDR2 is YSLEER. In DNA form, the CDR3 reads TGCGCCAGCAGCCAAGGTTTGGGGACTAGTTCAAACATTCAGTACTTC. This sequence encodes CASSQGLGTSSNIQYF.

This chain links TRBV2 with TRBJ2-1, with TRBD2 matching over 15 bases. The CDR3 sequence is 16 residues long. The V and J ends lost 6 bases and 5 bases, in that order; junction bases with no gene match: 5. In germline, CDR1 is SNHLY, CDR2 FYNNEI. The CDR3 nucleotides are TGTGCCAGCAGAGGACTAGCGGGAGGGCCTCACAATGAGCAGTTCTTC. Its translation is CASRGLAGGPHNEQFF.

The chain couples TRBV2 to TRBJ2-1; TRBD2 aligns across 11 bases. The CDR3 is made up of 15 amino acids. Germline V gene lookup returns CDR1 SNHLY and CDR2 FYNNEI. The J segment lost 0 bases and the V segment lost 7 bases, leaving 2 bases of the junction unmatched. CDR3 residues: CASTGLAASYNEQFF. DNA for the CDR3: TGTGCCAGCACGGGACTAGCGGCCTCCTACAATGAGCAGTTCTTC.

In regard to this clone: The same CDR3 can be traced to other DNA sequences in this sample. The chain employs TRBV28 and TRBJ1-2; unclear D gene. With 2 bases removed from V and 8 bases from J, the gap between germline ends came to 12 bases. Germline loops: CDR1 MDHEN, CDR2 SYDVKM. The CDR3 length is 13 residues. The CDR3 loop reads CASSLDPSRGYTF. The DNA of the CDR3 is TGTGCCAGCAGTTTAGACCCTTCGAGGGGCTACACCTTC.

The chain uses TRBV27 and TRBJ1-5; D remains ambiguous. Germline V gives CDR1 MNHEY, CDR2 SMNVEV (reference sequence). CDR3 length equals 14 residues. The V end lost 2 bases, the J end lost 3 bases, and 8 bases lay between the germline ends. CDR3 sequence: CASSLNGPNQPQHF. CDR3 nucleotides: TGTGCCAGCAGTTTAAACGGACCCAATCAGCCCCAGCATTTT.

CDR3 sequence: CASSLSGGLSTEAFF. Here the CDR3 DNA reads TGTGCCAGCAGTTTATCAGGGGGGCTGAGCACTGAAGCTTTCTTT. The chain carries TRBV28 and TRBJ1-1; 7 bases agree with TRBD1. Germline V lookup: CDR1 MDHEN, CDR2 SYDVKM. This CDR3 region has 15 residues. V gave up 1 base and J gave up 4 bases; unmatched junction bases: 6.

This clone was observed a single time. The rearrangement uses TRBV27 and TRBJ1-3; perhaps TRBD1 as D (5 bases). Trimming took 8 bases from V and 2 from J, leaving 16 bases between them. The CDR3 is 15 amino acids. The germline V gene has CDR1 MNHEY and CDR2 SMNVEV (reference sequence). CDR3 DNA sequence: TGTGCCAGCCGGCCCTCGGGGGGGGCTGGAAACACCATATATTTT. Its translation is CASRPSGGAGNTIYF.

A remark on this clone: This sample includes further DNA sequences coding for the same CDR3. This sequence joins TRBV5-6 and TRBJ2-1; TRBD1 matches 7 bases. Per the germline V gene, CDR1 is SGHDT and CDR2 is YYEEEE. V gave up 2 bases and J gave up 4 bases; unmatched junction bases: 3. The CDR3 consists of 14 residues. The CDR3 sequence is CASSFQGVYNEQFF. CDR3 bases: TGTGCCAGCAGCTTTCAGGGGGTGTACAATGAGCAGTTCTTC.

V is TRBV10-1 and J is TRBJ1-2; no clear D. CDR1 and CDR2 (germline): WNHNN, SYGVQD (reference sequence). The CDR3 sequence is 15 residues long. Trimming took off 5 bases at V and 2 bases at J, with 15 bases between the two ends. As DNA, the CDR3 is TGCGCCAGCAGTCCAAACCGAGGGAGCAACTATGGCTACACCTTC. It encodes CASSPNRGSNYGYTF.

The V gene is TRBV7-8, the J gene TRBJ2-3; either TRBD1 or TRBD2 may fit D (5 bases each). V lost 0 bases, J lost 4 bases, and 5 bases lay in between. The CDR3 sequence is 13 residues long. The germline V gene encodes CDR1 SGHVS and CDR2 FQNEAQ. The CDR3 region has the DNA TGTGCCAGCAGCTTAGCGGGGGCAGATACGCAGTATTTT. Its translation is CASSLAGADTQYF.

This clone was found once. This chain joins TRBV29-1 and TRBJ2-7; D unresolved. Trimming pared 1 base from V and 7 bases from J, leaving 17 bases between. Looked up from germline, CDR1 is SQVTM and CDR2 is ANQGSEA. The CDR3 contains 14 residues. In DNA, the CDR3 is TGCAGCGTTGAAGTTTCAACCCTGGCTGTGGAGCAGTACTTC. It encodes CSVEVSTLAVEQYF.

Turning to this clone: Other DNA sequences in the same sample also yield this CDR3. CDR3 sequence (DNA): TGTGCCAGCAGCGCCGGGACAGGGGTTTTCTACGAGCAGTACTTC. Encoded protein: CASSAGTGVFYEQYF. The chain couples TRBV28 to TRBJ2-7, with 10 bases that match TRBD1. V lost 6 bases, J lost 3 bases, and 8 bases stayed unmatched. The V gene's germline CDR1 is MDHEN and CDR2 SYDVKM. The CDR3 length is 15 residues.

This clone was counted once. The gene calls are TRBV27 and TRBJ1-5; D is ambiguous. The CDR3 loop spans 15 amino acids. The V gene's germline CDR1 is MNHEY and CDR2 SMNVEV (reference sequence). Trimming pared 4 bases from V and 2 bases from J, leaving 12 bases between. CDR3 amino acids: CASSSLPWGNQPQHF. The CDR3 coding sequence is TGTGCCAGCAGTTCCTTACCTTGGGGCAATCAGCCCCAGCATTTT.

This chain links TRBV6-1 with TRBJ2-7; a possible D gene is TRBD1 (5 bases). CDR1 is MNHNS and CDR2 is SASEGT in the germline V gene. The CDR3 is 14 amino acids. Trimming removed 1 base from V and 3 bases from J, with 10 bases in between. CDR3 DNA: TGTGCCAGCAGTGAAGGCAGGGTGAGCTACGAGCAGTACTTC. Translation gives CASSEGRVSYEQYF.

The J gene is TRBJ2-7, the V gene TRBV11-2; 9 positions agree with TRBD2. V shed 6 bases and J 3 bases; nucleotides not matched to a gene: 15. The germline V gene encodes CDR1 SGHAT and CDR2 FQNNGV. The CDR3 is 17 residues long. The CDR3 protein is CASSMASGGRVDYEQYF. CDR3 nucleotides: TGTGCCAGCAGTATGGCGTCGGGCGGGAGGGTGGACTACGAGCAGTACTTC.

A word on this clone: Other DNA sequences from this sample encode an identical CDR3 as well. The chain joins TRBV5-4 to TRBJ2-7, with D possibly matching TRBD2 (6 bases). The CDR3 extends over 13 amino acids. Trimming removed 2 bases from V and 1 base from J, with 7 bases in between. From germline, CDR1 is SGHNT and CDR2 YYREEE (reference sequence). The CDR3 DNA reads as TGTGCCAGCAGCTTTGGGGGGTCCTACGAGCAGTACTTC. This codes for CASSFGGSYEQYF.

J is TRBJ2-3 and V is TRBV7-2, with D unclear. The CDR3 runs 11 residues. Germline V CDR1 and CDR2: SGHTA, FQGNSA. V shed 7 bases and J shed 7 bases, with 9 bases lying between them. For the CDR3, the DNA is TGTGCCAGCAACCTGTTGAATACGCAGTATTTT. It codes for CASNLLNTQYF.

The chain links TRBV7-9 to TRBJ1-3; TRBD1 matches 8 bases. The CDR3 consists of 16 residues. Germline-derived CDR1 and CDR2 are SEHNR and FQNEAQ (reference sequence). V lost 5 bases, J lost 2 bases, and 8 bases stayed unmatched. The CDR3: CASSRTQGAAGNTIYF. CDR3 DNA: TGTGCCAGCAGCAGGACTCAGGGGGCAGCTGGAAACACCATATATTTT.

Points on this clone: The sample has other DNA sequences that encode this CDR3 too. Written as DNA, the CDR3 is TGTGCCAGCAGCTTCACATCTTCCTACGAGCAGTACTTC. Translating it yields CASSFTSSYEQYF. This chain joins TRBV7-9 and TRBJ2-7; D not certain. CDR3 length: 13 amino acids. Deletions cut 3 bases from V and 1 base from J, with 7 bases between. Germline CDR1 and CDR2: SEHNR and FQNEAQ (reference sequence).

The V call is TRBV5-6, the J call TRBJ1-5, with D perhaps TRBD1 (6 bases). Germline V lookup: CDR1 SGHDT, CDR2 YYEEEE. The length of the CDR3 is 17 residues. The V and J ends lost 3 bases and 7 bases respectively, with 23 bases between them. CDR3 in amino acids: CASSSTQGGELSQPQHF. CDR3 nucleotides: TGTGCCAGCAGCTCAACCCAAGGGGGGGAACTTTCCCAGCCCCAGCATTTT.

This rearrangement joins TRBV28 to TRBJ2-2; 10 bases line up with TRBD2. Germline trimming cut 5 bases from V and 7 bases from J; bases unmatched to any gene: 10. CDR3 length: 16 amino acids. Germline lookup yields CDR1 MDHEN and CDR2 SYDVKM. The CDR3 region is CASSPSKREGVGELFF. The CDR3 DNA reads TGTGCCAGCAGTCCCTCCAAGCGGGAGGGAGTCGGGGAGCTGTTTTTT.

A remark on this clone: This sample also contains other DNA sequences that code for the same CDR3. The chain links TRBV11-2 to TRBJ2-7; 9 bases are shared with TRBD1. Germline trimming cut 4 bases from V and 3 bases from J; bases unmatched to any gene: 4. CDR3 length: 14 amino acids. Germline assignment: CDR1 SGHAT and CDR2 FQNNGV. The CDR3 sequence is CASSWGQGYYEQYF. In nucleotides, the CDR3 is TGTGCCAGCAGCTGGGGACAGGGTTACTACGAGCAGTACTTC. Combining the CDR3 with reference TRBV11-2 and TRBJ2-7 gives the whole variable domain EAGVAQSPRYKIIEKRQSVAFWCNPISGHATLYWYQQILGQGPKLLIQFQNNGVVDDSQLPKDRFSAERLKGVDSTLKIQPAKLEDSAVYLCASSWGQGYYEQYFGPGTRLTVT.

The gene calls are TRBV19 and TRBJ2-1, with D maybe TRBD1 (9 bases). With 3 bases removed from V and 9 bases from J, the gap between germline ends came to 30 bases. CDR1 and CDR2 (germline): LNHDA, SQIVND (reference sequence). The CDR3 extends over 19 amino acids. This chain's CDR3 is CASSIRLRLSRGGQGEQFF. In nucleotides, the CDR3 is TGTGCCAGTAGTATTCGATTGCGACTTAGTCGGGGGGGACAGGGTGAGCAGTTCTTC.

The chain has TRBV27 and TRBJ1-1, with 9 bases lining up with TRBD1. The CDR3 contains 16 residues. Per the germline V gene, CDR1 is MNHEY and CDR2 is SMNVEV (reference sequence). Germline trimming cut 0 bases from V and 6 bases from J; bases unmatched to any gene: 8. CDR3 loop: CASSLSPGTGIPEAFF. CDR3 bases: TGTGCCAGCAGTTTATCTCCCGGGACAGGGATCCCTGAAGCTTTCTTT.

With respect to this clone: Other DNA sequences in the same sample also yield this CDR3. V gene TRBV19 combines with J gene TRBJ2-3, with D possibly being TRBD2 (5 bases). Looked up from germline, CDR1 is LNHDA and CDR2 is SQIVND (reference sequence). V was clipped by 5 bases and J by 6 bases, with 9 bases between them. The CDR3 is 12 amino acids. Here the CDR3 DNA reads TGTGCCAGTAGTTTTGGCGGGGATACGCAGTATTTT. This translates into CASSFGGDTQYF.

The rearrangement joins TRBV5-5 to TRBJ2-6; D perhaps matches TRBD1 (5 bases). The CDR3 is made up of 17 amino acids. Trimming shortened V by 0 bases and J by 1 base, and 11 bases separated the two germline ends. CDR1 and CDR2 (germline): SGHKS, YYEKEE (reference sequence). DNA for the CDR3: TGTGCCAGCAGCTTGGACAGGCCTCCTTCTGGGGCCAACGTCCTGACTTTC. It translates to CASSLDRPPSGANVLTF.

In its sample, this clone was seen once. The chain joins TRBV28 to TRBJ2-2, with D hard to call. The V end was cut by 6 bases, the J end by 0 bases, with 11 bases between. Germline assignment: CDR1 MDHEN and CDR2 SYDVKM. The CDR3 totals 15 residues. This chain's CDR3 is CASSRRASNTGELFF. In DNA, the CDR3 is TGTGCCAGCAGCCGCCGGGCCTCGAACACCGGGGAGCTGTTTTTT.

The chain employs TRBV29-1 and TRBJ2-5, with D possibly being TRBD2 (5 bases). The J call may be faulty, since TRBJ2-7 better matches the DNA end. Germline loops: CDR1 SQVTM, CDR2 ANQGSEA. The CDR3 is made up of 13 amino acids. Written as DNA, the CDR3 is TGCAGCGTCCGGGATACCGCGTATTACGAGCAGTACTTC. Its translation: CSVRDTAYYEQYF.

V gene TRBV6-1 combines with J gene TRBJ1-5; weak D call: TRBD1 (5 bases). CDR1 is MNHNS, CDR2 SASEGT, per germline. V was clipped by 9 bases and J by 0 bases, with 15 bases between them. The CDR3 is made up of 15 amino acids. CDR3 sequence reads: CARDKRRYSNQPQHF. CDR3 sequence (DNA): TGTGCCAGGGACAAGAGAAGGTATAGCAATCAGCCCCAGCATTTT.